Listed below are T cell receptor beta chains from one sample, sequenced in a study of blood T cells in healthy people across ages. TCRdb re-called the 5' RACE reads with MiXCR, one entry per CDR3 protein. The sample lists 700,000 or so distinct CDR3 sequences, less than 45% occurring once. The sequencing sample was made of blood. These receptors were taken from a man aged 80 or over in good health. Each CDR3 is given with its conserved first and last residue. A D gene is named only where the DNA matches it firmly. Only part of the rows carry a size: once, few, many, or a class if the clone is expanded.

V: TRBV7-2
J: TRBJ2-2
size: -
D: -
CDR3: CATRLSGTQNTGELFF
DNA: TGTGCCACGCGACTTTCCGGGACCCAGAACACCGGGGAGCTGTTTTTT

V: TRBV24-1
J: TRBJ2-7
size: -
D: -
CDR3: CATSGGWGDPAVHEQYF
DNA: TGTGCCACCAGTGGTGGTTGGGGGGACCCGGCTGTCCACGAGCAGTACTTC

V: TRBV25-1
J: TRBJ2-7
size: few
D: TRBD2
CDR3: CASSGGTSGGHYEQYF
DNA: TGTGCCAGCAGTGGAGGGACTAGCGGGGGGCACTACGAGCAGTACTTC

V: TRBV12-3/TRBV12-4
J: TRBJ2-7
size: few
D: TRBD1
CDR3: CASSYTGTGTSYEQYF
DNA: TGTGCCAGCAGTTATACCGGGACAGGAACCTCCTACGAGCAGTACTTC

V: TRBV7-2
J: TRBJ2-7
size: -
D: TRBD2
CDR3: CASSLGFRTSSYEQYF
DNA: TGTGCCAGCAGCTTAGGGTTCAGGACTAGCTCCTACGAGCAGTACTTC

V: TRBV6-2/TRBV6-3
J: TRBJ2-7
size: -
D: -
CDR3: CASRYYGGSYEQYF
DNA: TGTGCCAGCAGGTATTATGGCGGATCCTACGAGCAGTACTTC

V: TRBV19
J: TRBJ2-3
size: few
D: TRBD2
CDR3: CASTPGTSESDTQYF
DNA: TGTGCCAGTACCCCCGGGACTAGCGAATCAGATACGCAGTATTTT

V: TRBV4-1
J: TRBJ2-1
size: few
D: TRBD2
CDR3: CASSQEIAASGGPRNEQFF
DNA: TGCGCCAGCAGCCAAGAGATTGCGGCTAGCGGGGGGCCTCGGAATGAGCAGTTCTTC

V: TRBV7-2
J: TRBJ2-1
size: -
D: TRBD2
CDR3: CASSLGPSGRVQFF
DNA: TGTGCCAGCAGCTTAGGGCCTAGCGGAAGGGTGCAGTTCTTC

V: TRBV6-2/TRBV6-3
J: TRBJ2-1
size: few
D: -
CDR3: CASTTRDASSYNEQFF
DNA: TGTGCCAGCACTACCCGGGATGCCAGCTCCTACAATGAGCAGTTCTTC

V: TRBV7-9
J: TRBJ2-1
size: -
D: TRBD2
CDR3: CASSLEISGSYNEQFF
DNA: TGTGCCAGCAGCTTAGAGATTAGCGGGAGCTACAATGAGCAGTTCTTC

V: TRBV20-1
J: TRBJ2-4
size: -
D: TRBD1
CDR3: CSASGTGGGRGTYEPYF
DNA: TGCAGTGCCAGCGGGACAGGGGGCGGACGTGGCACCTACGAGCCGTACTTC

V: TRBV5-1
J: TRBJ2-7
size: many
D: -
CDR3: CASSLPGVRYEQYF
DNA: TGCGCCAGCAGCTTGCCAGGGGTGCGCTACGAGCAGTACTTC

V: TRBV5-5
J: TRBJ2-1
size: many
D: TRBD2
CDR3: CASRPTGTSVEQFF
DNA: TGTGCCAGCAGGCCGACCGGGACTAGCGTCGAGCAGTTCTTC

V: TRBV4-1
J: TRBJ2-5
size: -
D: -
CDR3: CASSHDSNQETQYF
DNA: TGCGCCAGCAGCCACGACAGCAACCAAGAGACCCAGTACTTC

V: TRBV9
J: TRBJ2-7
size: -
D: -
CDR3: CASSRTGQPYEQYF
DNA: TGTGCCAGCAGCCGAACAGGGCAGCCCTACGAGCAGTACTTC

V: TRBV6-2/TRBV6-3
J: TRBJ2-5
size: many
D: TRBD1
CDR3: CASSGQAIMGETQYF
DNA: TGTGCCAGCAGTGGACAGGCCATTATGGGAGAGACCCAGTACTTC

V: TRBV29-1
J: TRBJ1-2
size: many
D: TRBD1
CDR3: CSVAGPGGPIGGYGYTF
DNA: TGCAGCGTTGCGGGGCCAGGGGGTCCAATCGGGGGCTATGGCTACACCTTC

V: TRBV7-2
J: TRBJ2-7
size: few
D: TRBD2
CDR3: CASTWGRSGGEQYF
DNA: TGTGCCAGCACATGGGGACGATCGGGAGGCGAGCAGTACTTC

V: TRBV29-1
J: TRBJ2-2
size: -
D: -
CDR3: CSVEPRGTGELFF
DNA: TGCAGCGTTGAACCCAGGGGAACCGGGGAGCTGTTTTTT

V: TRBV6-2/TRBV6-3
J: TRBJ2-5
size: many
D: -
CDR3: CASSYSSETQYF
DNA: TGTGCCAGCAGTTACTCGAGTGAGACCCAGTACTTC

V: TRBV11-2
J: TRBJ2-1
size: few
D: TRBD2
CDR3: CASSSGLAGGIVDEQFF
DNA: TGTGCCAGCAGCTCGGGACTAGCGGGGGGGATAGTGGATGAGCAGTTCTTC

V: TRBV7-2
J: TRBJ2-7
size: many
D: TRBD1
CDR3: CASSLAQGPSEQYF
DNA: TGTGCCAGCAGCTTAGCACAGGGGCCTAGCGAGCAGTACTTC

V: TRBV7-9
J: TRBJ1-4
size: -
D: TRBD1
CDR3: CASSPRTGDYEKLFF
DNA: TGTGCCAGCAGCCCCCGGACAGGGGATTATGAAAAACTGTTTTTT

V: TRBV7-3
J: TRBJ2-1
size: few
D: -
CDR3: CASSLRGLSYNEQFF
DNA: TGTGCCAGCAGCTTGAGGGGCTTATCCTACAATGAGCAGTTCTTC

V: TRBV27
J: TRBJ2-7
size: -
D: TRBD2
CDR3: CASSLAQLAGLPYEQYF
DNA: TGTGCCAGCAGTTTGGCCCAACTAGCGGGACTTCCCTACGAGCAGTACTTC

V: TRBV13
J: TRBJ2-1
size: -
D: -
CDR3: CASSYRITNEQFF
DNA: TGTGCCAGCAGCTACCGAATAACCAATGAGCAGTTCTTC

V: TRBV28
J: TRBJ2-4
size: -
D: -
CDR3: CASSLPLGAKNIQYF
DNA: TGTGCCAGCAGTTTACCACTGGGGGCCAAAAACATTCAGTACTTC

V: TRBV9
J: TRBJ1-1
size: -
D: TRBD1
CDR3: CASSPRLLPGQGRDTEAFF
DNA: TGTGCCAGCAGCCCACGACTCCTTCCGGGACAGGGTCGGGACACTGAAGCTTTCTTT

V: TRBV5-1
J: TRBJ2-7
size: -
D: -
CDR3: CASSLAQRDEQYF
DNA: TGCGCCAGCAGCTTGGCGCAGCGTGATGAGCAGTACTTC

V: TRBV6-2/TRBV6-3
J: TRBJ2-1
size: many
D: -
CDR3: CASRPTGADEQFF
DNA: TGTGCCAGCAGGCCCACGGGGGCGGATGAGCAGTTCTTC

V: TRBV5-1
J: TRBJ2-5
size: -
D: -
CDR3: CASSSDLAVPGTQYF
DNA: TGCGCCAGCAGCTCCGACCTGGCAGTCCCCGGGACCCAGTACTTC

V: TRBV25-1
J: TRBJ1-1
size: -
D: -
CDR3: CASSEGVVNTEAFF
DNA: TGTGCCAGCAGTGAGGGCGTGGTGAACACTGAAGCTTTCTTT

V: TRBV27
J: TRBJ1-2
size: many
D: TRBD1
CDR3: CASSLRPGQGRLIAGYTF
DNA: TGTGCCAGCAGTTTAAGACCGGGACAGGGGCGCCTCATTGCTGGCTACACCTTC

V: TRBV12-3/TRBV12-4
J: TRBJ1-5
size: -
D: -
CDR3: CASSLGATNQPQHF
DNA: TGTGCCAGCAGTTTGGGGGCCACCAATCAGCCCCAGCATTTT

V: TRBV7-2
J: TRBJ2-7
size: few
D: TRBD2
CDR3: CASSLNSGRSYEQYF
DNA: TGTGCCAGCAGCTTAAATAGCGGGAGATCCTACGAGCAGTACTTC

V: TRBV7-9
J: TRBJ2-5
size: -
D: -
CDR3: CASNLTSFQETQYF
DNA: TGTGCCAGCAACTTAACGAGCTTCCAAGAGACCCAGTACTTC

V: TRBV7-3
J: TRBJ2-7
size: few
D: -
CDR3: CASSLGDATYEQYF
DNA: TGTGCCAGCAGCTTAGGTGACGCGACCTACGAGCAGTACTTC

V: TRBV29-1
J: TRBJ2-7
size: many
D: TRBD1
CDR3: CSVRNNTGAYEQYF
DNA: TGCAGCGTACGCAATAACACAGGGGCCTACGAGCAGTACTTC

V: TRBV9
J: TRBJ1-1
size: -
D: -
CDR3: CASSVVAGGNTEAFF
DNA: TGTGCCAGCAGCGTAGTAGCAGGAGGGAACACTGAAGCTTTCTTT

V: TRBV12-3/TRBV12-4
J: TRBJ1-2
size: -
D: TRBD1
CDR3: CASTNKKLGDRVFSGYTF
DNA: TGTGCCAGCACCAATAAAAAACTAGGAGACAGGGTCTTCTCTGGCTACACCTTC

V: TRBV4-3
J: TRBJ2-2
size: -
D: TRBD1
CDR3: CASSQESGGRNTGELFF
DNA: TGCGCCAGCAGCCAAGAGTCAGGGGGAAGGAACACCGGGGAGCTGTTTTTT

V: TRBV20-1
J: TRBJ1-1
size: -
D: -
CDR3: CSPVSDSPPEAFF
DNA: TGCAGCCCCGTCTCAGACAGTCCACCTGAAGCTTTCTTT

V: TRBV4-2
J: TRBJ1-2
size: many
D: -
CDR3: CASSPRADYGYTF
DNA: TGTGCCAGCAGCCCCCGGGCAGACTATGGCTACACCTTC

V: TRBV20-1
J: TRBJ2-1
size: -
D: TRBD2
CDR3: CSATPVAGGPNNEQFF
DNA: TGCAGTGCAACCCCCGTAGCGGGAGGGCCAAACAATGAGCAGTTCTTC

V: TRBV11-3
J: TRBJ2-3
size: -
D: TRBD2
CDR3: CASSVGGDWDTQYF
DNA: TGTGCCAGCAGCGTGGGAGGGGACTGGGATACGCAGTATTTT

V: TRBV14
J: TRBJ1-2
size: -
D: -
CDR3: CASSQWTESKANYGYTF
DNA: TGTGCCAGCAGCCAGTGGACAGAATCCAAAGCTAACTATGGCTACACCTTC